This TCR beta chain was recovered during a study of OX40 agonist ivuxolimab in advanced cancers. A remark on this clone: Its specificity is unknown.

Study observations and caveats: Researchers report that CD8+ T cells had, on average, more expanded clones than CD4+.

In germline, CDR1 is SGHTA, CDR2 FQGTGA. This CDR3 region has 14 residues. V was shortened by 2 bases and J by 1 base, with 8 bases between the two germline ends. Data came from immunoSEQ multiplex PCR; TCRdb stores just in-frame clones and leaves some out. Of 30,000 or so clones listed, 85% to 95% were seen once; the top ten hold less than 30%. The source is an adult with an advanced solid tumor such as melanoma, head and neck, liver or kidney cancer. The gene calls are TRBV7-3 and TRBJ1-1; no definite D call. Sequenced here: CD4+ or CD8+ T cells sorted from blood, sampled in a trial of the OX40 agonist ivuxolimab. The chain's CDR3 is CASSLGLTNTEAFF. The CDR3 DNA is TGTGCCAGCAGCTTAGGGCTAACGAACACTGAAGCTTTCTTT.